This TCR beta chain originates from a study of shared clonotypes between healthy human individuals. To note about this clone: What it binds is unknown. A read error may account for a junction end that differs from germline.

Study results and caveats: The sharing of 4% to 5.5% of naive CD4 clonotypes was seen across a handful of donors. When compared with the clonotypes that were shared by all four sorted-subset donors, the non-shared clonotypes turned out to have lower generation probabilities.

From germline, CDR1 is SNHLY and CDR2 FYNNEI. The CDR3 extends over 15 amino acids. Assay execution took place at the deep level. Authors' processing steps: From ImmunoSEQ came sequences covering only the junction and carrying no quality scores, so filtering differed. Using immunoSEQ multiplex PCR, the repertoire was profiled, and TCRdb retains in-frame clones only, with some absent. V, J and clone size are those of that table, while D and trimming were read from the DNA. This table holds over a million clones, around 95% found once. The material sequenced was naive CD4+ T cells sorted from blood. Sample subset: CD45RA+ positively selected. The receptor was derived from a man aged 25 to 45 in good health. This rearrangement joins TRBV2 to TRBJ2-7; the D gene is possibly TRBD1 (5 bases). Here the CDR3 reads CASREGAVRSYEQYF. The CDR3 DNA sequence: TGTGCCAGCAGGGAAGGGGCAGTGAGAAGCTACGAGCAGTACTTC.